The text below deals with one T cell receptor (beta chain). Antigen unknown. UMI-tagged 5'RACE template switching yielded the TCR beta cDNA. Reprocessing the 5' RACE reads, TCRdb reports a single entry for every CDR3 protein and omits DNA. The sample spans 500,000 to 600,000 distinct CDR3 sequences; the ten largest clones claim 3% to 4.5%. These data come from a study of T cells expressing NK-cell markers. Study observations and caveats: Clarity on HCMV specificity was lacking for the expanded NKG2C+ T cell clones.

The CDR3 has 13 amino acids. Germline-derived CDR1 and CDR2 are DFQATT and SNEGSKA (reference sequence). This receptor was identified in a man aged 18 to 29 in good health. This chain uses TRBV20-1 with TRBJ2-3; absent DNA, TCRdb's TRBD1 call cannot be checked. Sequenced material: blood T cells: a sorted CD56 or NKG2C T cell subset, CD4+ or CD8+ T cells, or bulk PBMC T cells (not recorded which). This CDR3 reads CSARGASGDTQYF.